The 10 T cell receptor beta chains below come from one sample, sequenced in a study of blood T cell repertoires in COVID-19. Libraries were prepared by immunoSEQ multiplex PCR; TCRdb keeps only in-frame clonotypes and omits some of them. The table lists more than 300,000 clones, approximately 89% of them singletons. Material for sequencing was peripheral blood. The receptors derive from a woman aged 25-40 years with COVID-19, enrolled during active disease.

This chain joins TRBV7-9 and TRBJ2-7, with D perhaps TRBD1 (6 bases). Germline loops: CDR1 SEHNR, CDR2 FQNEAQ (reference sequence). V was cut by 4 bases and J by 6 bases, with 10 bases left in between. The CDR3 extends over 12 amino acids. In DNA, the CDR3 is TGTGCCAGCAGCTCGACAGGCGGCGAGCAGTACTTC. Translating gives CASSSTGGEQYF. Using reference TRBV7-9 and TRBJ2-7 for the parts outside the CDR3, the full variable domain is DTGVSQNPRHKITKRGQNVTFRCDPISEHNRLYWYRQTLGQGPEFLTYFQNEAQLEKSRLLSDRFSAERPKGSFSTLEIQRTEQGDSAMYLCASSSTGGEQYFGPGTRLTVT.

The J gene is TRBJ2-7, the V gene TRBV6-1; a possible D gene is TRBD1 (5 bases). Germline V gives CDR1 MNHNS, CDR2 SASEGT. The germline V and J ends were trimmed by 2 bases and 1 base, with 12 bases remaining between them. CDR3 length: 15 amino acids. The CDR3 DNA sequence: TGTGCCAGCAGTGAACCGGCAGGGATTTCCTACGAGCAGTACGTC. Translation: CASSEPAGISYEQYV.

This clone has more than one count but fewer than ten. The CDR3 DNA reads TGTGCCAGCAGTCGTGACAGGGAATATGGCTACACCTTC. The encoded protein is CASSRDREYGYTF. The gene calls are TRBV7-2 and TRBJ1-2; 7 bases line up with TRBD1. This CDR3 has 13 amino acids. V lost 6 bases, J lost 5 bases, and 6 bases stayed unmatched. Germline CDR1 and CDR2: SGHTA and FQGNSA.

The chain has TRBV11-3 and TRBJ2-7; D not resolved. Trimming took off 4 bases at V and 2 bases at J, with 12 bases between the two ends. Germline loops: CDR1 SGHNT, CDR2 YENEEA. This CDR3 has 14 residues. CDR3 amino acids: CASSSLYGPYEQYF. CDR3 DNA: TGTGCCAGCAGCTCTTTATATGGCCCCTACGAGCAGTACTTC.

This clone was seen more than once but under ten times. This CDR3 is CASSRWGLAGGRGNEQFF. As DNA, the CDR3 is TGCGCCAGCAGTCGCTGGGGGCTAGCGGGGGGCCGGGGCAATGAGCAGTTCTTC. The rearrangement links TRBV4-1 to TRBJ2-1, with TRBD2 matching 11 bases. The CDR3 has 18 residues. Per germline, CDR1 MGHRA and CDR2 YSYEKL. V lost 6 bases, J lost 6 bases, and 16 bases stayed unmatched.

The rearrangement links TRBV11-2 to TRBJ2-5; D not certain. The CDR3 spans 11 residues. Germline V gives CDR1 SGHAT, CDR2 FQNNGV. V was cut by 3 bases and J by 5 bases, with 4 bases left in between. DNA of the CDR3: TGTGCCAGCAGCTTCGGGGAGACCCAGTACTTC. Its protein product is CASSFGETQYF.

This clone was recorded at least ten times. This rearrangement joins TRBV11-2 to TRBJ1-2, with D perhaps matching TRBD1 (5 bases). V lost 1 base and J lost 3, with 6 bases in between. CDR3 length equals 13 residues. The germline V gene has CDR1 SGHAT and CDR2 FQNNGV. The CDR3 nucleotides read TGTGCCAGCAGCTTAGGACAGTACTATGGCTACACCTTC. Protein product: CASSLGQYYGYTF.

The chain has TRBV6-5 and TRBJ1-2; 8 nucleotides match TRBD1. Germline trimming cut 0 bases from V and 4 bases from J; bases unmatched to any gene: 7. Germline V gene lookup returns CDR1 MNHEY and CDR2 SVGAGI. The CDR3 is 16 amino acids. This chain's CDR3 is CASSYSSPGQVYGYTF. The CDR3 coding sequence is TGTGCCAGCAGTTACTCGAGTCCGGGACAGGTCTATGGCTACACCTTC.

This chain uses TRBV11-2 with TRBJ1-1, with D hard to call. V shed 0 bases and J shed 8 bases, with 10 bases lying between them. Germline V lookup: CDR1 SGHAT, CDR2 FQNNGV. This CDR3 region has 13 residues. The CDR3 here is CASSLERETEAFF. CDR3 nucleotide sequence: TGTGCCAGCAGCTTAGAGCGAGAAACCGAAGCTTTCTTT.

V gene TRBV18 combines with J gene TRBJ2-7; possible D gene TRBD2, 7 bases. V lost 1 base and J 5 bases, leaving 18 bases between the germline ends. Germline V lookup: CDR1 KGHSH, CDR2 LQKENI. The CDR3 extends over 16 amino acids. The CDR3 sequence: CASSPRQGGGGDEQYF. The CDR3 bases are TGTGCCAGCTCACCACGACAAGGGGGGGGCGGCGACGAGCAGTACTTC.